These T cell receptor beta chains were read from a single sample in a study of blood T cells in healthy people across ages. TCRdb used MiXCR to reprocess the 5' RACE reads, holding one entry per CDR3 protein. The table has around 1,700,000 distinct CDR3 sequences, approximately 30% seen once. The sequenced sample consisted of blood. The receptors shown here come from a woman aged 30 to 39 in good health. CDR3s leave out the opening cysteine and the closing phenylalanine or tryptophan.

V	J	CDR3
TRBV14	TRBJ2-5	ASSQVFLGSAGKETQY
TRBV9	TRBJ2-5	ASSVTGSSETQY
TRBV11-2	TRBJ2-1	ASSLENGGSYNEQF
TRBV7-3	TRBJ2-5	ASSPVGTGIETQY
TRBV6-6	TRBJ2-7	TSSYGLAGSSYEQY
TRBV7-2	TRBJ2-1	ASSSMRDDEQF
TRBV5-1	TRBJ1-1	ASSLERITNTEAF
TRBV7-9	TRBJ1-6	ASSSPPNRVIDSPLH
TRBV2	TRBJ1-2	ASSDQSGQVNYGYT
TRBV24-1	TRBJ2-7	TTSGSGQGRSYEQY
TRBV28	TRBJ2-7	ASSPGGGVYEQY
TRBV7-2	TRBJ2-7	ASSLKGAGLAGTYEQY
TRBV7-9	TRBJ1-1	ASSIGVRGSTEAF
TRBV7-2	TRBJ2-7	ASRQGLAGSYEQY
TRBV20-1	TRBJ2-7	SARDRTGGAYEQY
TRBV12-3/TRBV12-4	TRBJ2-6	ASTRVWGSGANVLT
TRBV7-7	TRBJ2-3	AVGEDTQY
TRBV6-6	TRBJ1-1	ASSNQEEFAEAF
TRBV7-9	TRBJ2-7	ASSPTLRQGISYEQY
TRBV12-3/TRBV12-4	TRBJ2-1	ASRGGTGGQFSSYNEQF
TRBV29-1	TRBJ2-7	SVEVGGLAYEQY
TRBV5-1	TRBJ2-3	ASSTRGLANLDTQY
TRBV27	TRBJ2-5	ASSLTSDSPETQY
TRBV15	TRBJ2-5	ATSRSRPQPGETQY
TRBV5-1	TRBJ1-5	AGSLGEGSQPQH
TRBV20-1	TRBJ1-2	SARSGGLAGYT
TRBV3-1	-	ASSPPLGTSGSYEQY
TRBV7-8	TRBJ1-2	ASSVARDYGYT
TRBV18	TRBJ2-5	ASSPSAETQY